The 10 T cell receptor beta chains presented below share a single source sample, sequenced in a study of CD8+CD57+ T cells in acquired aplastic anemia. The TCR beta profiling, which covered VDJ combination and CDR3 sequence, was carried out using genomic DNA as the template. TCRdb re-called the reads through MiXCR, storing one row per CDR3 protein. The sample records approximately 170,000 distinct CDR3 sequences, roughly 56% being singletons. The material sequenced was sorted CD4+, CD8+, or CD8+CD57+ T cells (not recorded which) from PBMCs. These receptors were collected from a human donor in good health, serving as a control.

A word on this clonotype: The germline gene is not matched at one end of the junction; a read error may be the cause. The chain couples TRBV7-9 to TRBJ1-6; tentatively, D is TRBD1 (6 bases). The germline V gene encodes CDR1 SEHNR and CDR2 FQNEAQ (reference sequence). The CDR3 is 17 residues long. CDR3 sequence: CASSLGGGRPYNSPPHF. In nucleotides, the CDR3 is TGTGCCAGCAGCTTAGGGGGGGGGCGACCCTATAATTCACCCCCCCACTTT. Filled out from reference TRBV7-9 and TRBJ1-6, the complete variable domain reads DTGVSQNPRHKITKRGQNVTFRCDPISEHNRLYWYRQTLGQGPEFLTYFQNEAQLEKSRLLSDRFSAERPKGSFSTLEIQRTEQGDSAMYLCASSLGGGRPYNSPPHFGNGTRLTVT.

The CDR3 nucleotides are TGTGCCAGTAGTATCGGTCCGGGGAACTATGGCTACACCTTC. Translated: CASSIGPGNYGYTF. The chain has TRBV19 and TRBJ1-2, with D uncertain. The V end lost 3 bases, the J end lost 2 bases, and 10 bases lay between the germline ends. Germline lookup yields CDR1 LNHDA and CDR2 SQIVND (reference sequence). The CDR3 extends over 14 amino acids.

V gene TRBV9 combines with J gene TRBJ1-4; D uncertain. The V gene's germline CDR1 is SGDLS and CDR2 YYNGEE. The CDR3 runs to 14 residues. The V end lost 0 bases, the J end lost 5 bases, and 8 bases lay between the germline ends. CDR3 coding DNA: TGTGCCAGCAGCGTAGGTTCAGAGAATGAAAAACTGTTTTTT. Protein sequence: CASSVGSENEKLFF.

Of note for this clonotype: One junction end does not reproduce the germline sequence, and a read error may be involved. CDR3 residues: CASSPSENTGELFF. CDR3 coding DNA: TGTGCCAGCAGCCCCTCAGAGAACACTGGGGAGCTGTTTTTT. This chain uses TRBV7-3 with TRBJ2-2, with D unclear. The CDR3 spans 14 residues. Germline V gives CDR1 SGHTA, CDR2 FQGTGA.

CDR3 sequence: CASSYGQGTIQHF. The CDR3 bases are TGTGCCAGCAGTTACGGACAGGGGACCATCCAGCATTTT. The chain couples TRBV2 to TRBJ1-5; 9 positions agree with TRBD1. CDR3 length equals 13 residues. Trimming cost V 5 bases and J 12 bases; bases outside gene matches: 8. CDR1 and CDR2 (germline): SNHLY, FYNNEI.

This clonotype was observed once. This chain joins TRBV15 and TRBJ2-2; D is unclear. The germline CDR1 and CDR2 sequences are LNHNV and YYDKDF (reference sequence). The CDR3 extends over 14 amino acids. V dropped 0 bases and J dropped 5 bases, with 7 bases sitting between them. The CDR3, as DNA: TGTGCCACCAGCAGAGAGGTCCGAACCGGGGAGCTGTTTTTT. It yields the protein CATSREVRTGELFF.

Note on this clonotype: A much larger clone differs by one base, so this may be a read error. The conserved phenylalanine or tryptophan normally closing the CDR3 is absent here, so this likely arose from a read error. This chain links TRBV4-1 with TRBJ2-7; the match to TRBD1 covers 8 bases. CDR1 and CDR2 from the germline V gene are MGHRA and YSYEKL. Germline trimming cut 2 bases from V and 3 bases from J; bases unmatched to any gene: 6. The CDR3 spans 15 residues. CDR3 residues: CASSQPRTGNYEQYL. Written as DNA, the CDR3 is TGCGCCAGCAGCCAACCTCGGACAGGGAACTACGAGCAGTACCTC.

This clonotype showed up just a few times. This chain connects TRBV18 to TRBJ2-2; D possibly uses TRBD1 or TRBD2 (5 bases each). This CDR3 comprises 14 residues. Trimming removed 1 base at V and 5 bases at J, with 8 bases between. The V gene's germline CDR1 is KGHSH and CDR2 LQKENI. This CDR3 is CASSPQGTTGELFF. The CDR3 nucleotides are TGTGCCAGCTCACCACAGGGGACGACCGGGGAGCTGTTTTTT.

CDR3 in amino acids: CATASGGRVETQYF. The CDR3 DNA follows: TGCGCCACCGCTTCGGGGGGGCGAGTGGAGACCCAGTACTTC. The chain is built from TRBV10-2 and TRBJ2-5; 8 bases line up with TRBD2. The CDR3 extends over 14 amino acids. The J segment lost 5 bases and the V segment lost 10 bases, leaving 12 bases of the junction unmatched. Germline CDR1 WSHSY, CDR2 SAAADI.

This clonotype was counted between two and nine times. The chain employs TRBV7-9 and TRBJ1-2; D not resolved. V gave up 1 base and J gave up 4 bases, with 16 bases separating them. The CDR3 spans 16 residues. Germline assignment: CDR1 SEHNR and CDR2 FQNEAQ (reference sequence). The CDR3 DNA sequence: TGTGCCAGCAGCTTAGTAAAGGAGGTGCTAGTCTATGGCTACACCTTC. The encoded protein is CASSLVKEVLVYGYTF. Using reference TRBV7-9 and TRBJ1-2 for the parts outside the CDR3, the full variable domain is DTGVSQNPRHKITKRGQNVTFRCDPISEHNRLYWYRQTLGQGPEFLTYFQNEAQLEKSRLLSDRFSAERPKGSFSTLEIQRTEQGDSAMYLCASSLVKEVLVYGYTFGSGTRLTVV.